This record looks at one T cell receptor beta chain sequence and its context. Its antigen is unidentified. The sample is drawn from a study of identical twins. The study, taken as a whole, reports: A cross-sectional statistical analysis, not follow-up of the same donors, supported the conclusions. Memory repertoires lacked the insertion deficit that abundant cord blood beta clonotypes showed.

A universal primer site was added by template switching, and unique molecular identifiers were carried by the cDNA. Each CDR3 protein gets one entry after TCRdb re-called the 5' RACE reads with MiXCR. The sample gives hundreds of thousands of distinct CDR3 sequences, around 8.6% of which show up once; 0.98% is in the top ten. Trimming took 6 bases from V and 10 from J, leaving 12 bases between them. Germline assignment: CDR1 MDHEN and CDR2 SYDVKM. The CDR3 length is 11 residues. These same data were also listed under a study on yellow fever vaccine responses in identical twins.

This TCR derives from a woman younger than 30 in good health. The source material was PBMCs. The chain has TRBV28 and TRBJ2-5; D remains unclear. The CDR3 DNA sequence: TGTGCCAGCAGCTATGGCTGGGGCCAGTACTTC. This translates into CASSYGWGQYF.